The clone carrying this T cell receptor (beta chain) was observed a few times. V dropped 2 bases and J dropped 1 base, with 15 bases sitting between them. The CDR3 contains 16 residues. CDR1 SGHTA and CDR2 FQGNSA come from the germline V gene. The data are from a study of cytomegalovirus exposure and HLA in healthy donors. The PCR employed 60 Vbeta primers together with 13 Jbeta primers. Assay used: immunoSEQ multiplex PCR; TCRdb lists only in-frame clones, some missing. Of 100,000 to 150,000 clones listed, 66% are singletons. The source of this sequence is a man younger than 30 in good health and CMV-seronegative. What was sequenced was PBMCs. The chain is built from TRBV7-2 and TRBJ2-7; a possible D gene is TRBD2 (6 bases). The CDR3 bases are TGTGCCAGCAGCTTAATACGGGGACTCGCTTCCTACGAGCAGTACTTC. Translating it yields CASSLIRGLASYEQYF.